The table lists the clone carrying this TCR beta chain with a few counts. Its target is not known. From RNA transcripts, TCR beta CDR3 regions were amplified. The TCR CDR3 first-round RT-PCR relied on the HTBI primer set. From the multiplex PCR reads, TCRdb called clonotypes with MiXCR, one entry per CDR3 protein. The sample holds hundreds of thousands of distinct CDR3 sequences, roughly 14% seen once. The data were taken from a study of T cells in Graves' hyperthyroidism and ophthalmopathy. Study-level points and caveats: From stable hyperthyroidism, ophthalmopathy was separated by a 13 V-J model.

The germline V gene has CDR1 SGHDN and CDR2 FVKESK. The CDR3 runs to 13 residues. V was clipped by 6 bases and J by 6 bases, with 14 bases between them. The TCR sequence derives from a woman between 25 and 40 years old with Graves' hyperthyroidism. V is TRBV14 and J is TRBJ1-2; the D gene is possibly TRBD1 (6 bases). The material sequenced was blood. The DNA for the CDR3 is TGTGCCAGCAGACCACAGGGTCCGGATGGCTACACCTTC. This sequence encodes CASRPQGPDGYTF.